The 30 T cell receptor beta chains listed next were all sequenced from one sample in a study of blood T cell repertoires in COVID-19. Sequencing used immunoSEQ multiplex PCR; TCRdb keeps in-frame clones, though not all of them. In the table there are 170,000 or so clones, around 86% of which are singletons. Sequencing was carried out using peripheral blood. These receptors were taken from a man aged 40-55 years with active or convalescent COVID-19.

The chain is built from TRBV13 and TRBJ2-7, with no clear D. The V end was cut by 4 bases, the J end by 0 bases, with 13 bases between. Per germline, CDR1 PRHDT and CDR2 FYEKMQ (reference sequence). This CDR3 spans 15 amino acids. The CDR3 coding sequence is TGTGCCAGCAGCTCTCAGTTTAAACCCTCCTACGAGCAGTACTTC. As protein: CASSSQFKPSYEQYF. Using reference TRBV13 and TRBJ2-7 for the parts outside the CDR3, the full variable domain is AAGVIQSPRHLIKEKRETATLKCYPIPRHDTVYWYQQGPGQDPQFLISFYEKMQSDKGSIPDRFSAQQFSDYHSELNMSSLELGDSALYFCASSSQFKPSYEQYFGPGTRLTVT.

V is TRBV12-5 and J is TRBJ1-5; 9 positions match TRBD1. The CDR3 contains 15 residues. V lost 5 bases and J lost 5; bases outside the gene matches: 7. CDR1 is LGHNT and CDR2 is FRNRAP in the germline V gene. The CDR3 DNA reads as TGTGCTAGTGGTCATACGGGACAGGGATATCAGCCCCAGCATTTT. This codes for CASGHTGQGYQPQHF.

The CDR3 loop is CASSVGRASGGVGELFF. The CDR3 DNA sequence: TGTGCCAGCAGCGTAGGGCGGGCTAGCGGGGGTGTCGGGGAGCTGTTTTTT. The chain employs TRBV9 and TRBJ2-2; 10 bases map to TRBD2. The CDR3 sequence is 17 residues long. The V and J ends lost 0 bases and 7 bases, in that order; junction bases with no gene match: 9. CDR1 and CDR2 (germline): SGDLS, YYNGEE.

The genes are TRBV18 and TRBJ2-3; a possible D gene is TRBD1 (6 bases). V was clipped by 3 bases and J by 3 bases, with 7 bases between them. Looked up from germline, CDR1 is KGHSH and CDR2 is LQKENI. The CDR3 sequence is 13 residues long. The CDR3, as DNA: TGTGCCAGCTCACCCGGACAGACAGATACGCAGTATTTT. Its protein product is CASSPGQTDTQYF.

The rearrangement joins TRBV5-5 to TRBJ2-7; 7 bases agree with TRBD1. J lost 0 bases, V lost 5 bases, and 11 bases had no gene match. CDR3 size: 16 residues. Germline CDR1 and CDR2: SGHKS and YYEKEE (reference sequence). The CDR3 reads CASRSPPGQSSYEQYF. CDR3 DNA: TGTGCCAGCAGGTCTCCTCCGGGACAGTCCTCCTACGAGCAGTACTTC.

This clone was seen a handful of times. The rearrangement joins TRBV19 to TRBJ2-7; 8 bases map to TRBD1. The CDR3 has 15 amino acids. V lost 3 bases to trimming and J lost 4 bases; unmatched junction nucleotides: 8. Germline CDR1 is LNHDA and CDR2 is SQIVND (reference sequence). The CDR3 reads CASSILDRVAYEQYF. The CDR3 DNA reads TGTGCCAGTAGTATTCTGGACAGGGTGGCTTACGAGCAGTACTTC.

The chain combines TRBV7-6 with TRBJ1-5, with 8 bases fitting TRBD1. Germline V gene data show CDR1 as SGHVS and CDR2 as FNYEAQ. The CDR3 contains 15 residues. Unmatched junction bases numbered 7, after V lost 5 bases and J lost 4 bases. The CDR3 loop reads CASSRGQGGNQPQHF. The CDR3 region has the DNA TGTGCCAGCAGCCGAGGACAGGGAGGAAATCAGCCCCAGCATTTT.

The rearrangement links TRBV5-1 to TRBJ1-2; possibly TRBD1 for D (5 bases). In germline, CDR1 is SGHRS, CDR2 YFSETQ. Trimming removed 2 bases from V and 0 bases from J, with 23 bases in between. The CDR3 length is 19 residues. For the CDR3, the DNA is TGCGCCAGCAGCTTTACGGGGGTTGGTACTGGGTTAGCTAACTATGGCTACACCTTC. Its translation: CASSFTGVGTGLANYGYTF.

The chain uses TRBV7-9 and TRBJ1-2, with a tentative D call TRBD1 (6 bases). Trimming removed 4 bases from V and 6 bases from J, with 12 bases in between. This CDR3 is built from 13 residues. The germline V gene has CDR1 SEHNR and CDR2 FQNEAQ (reference sequence). CDR3: CASSSRTANGYTF. For the CDR3, the DNA is TGTGCCAGCAGCTCCCGGACAGCGAATGGCTACACCTTC.

The chain combines TRBV5-4 with TRBJ1-2; tentatively, D is TRBD1 (5 bases). CDR3 length equals 13 residues. V was cut by 4 bases and J by 4 bases, with 11 bases left in between. Germline loops: CDR1 SGHNT, CDR2 YYREEE (reference sequence). The DNA of the CDR3 is TGTGCCAGCAGCCCCGGACACAGCTATGGCTACACCTTC. Translation gives CASSPGHSYGYTF.

The chain links TRBV11-3 to TRBJ1-1; TRBD1 agrees at 8 bases. The ends lost 2 bases at V and 1 base at J; junction bases unmatched: 12. The CDR3 extends over 18 amino acids. Looked up from germline, CDR1 is SGHNT and CDR2 is YENEEA. The CDR3 sequence is CASSLRGGPGQANTEAFF. The CDR3 coding sequence is TGTGCCAGCAGCTTAAGGGGGGGGCCGGGACAGGCGAACACTGAAGCTTTCTTT.

The chain joins TRBV2 to TRBJ2-7; D uncertain. There are 13 residues in the CDR3. V gave up 4 bases and J gave up 0 bases, with 7 bases separating them. Germline V gene sequence: CDR1 SNHLY, CDR2 FYNNEI. The CDR3 here is CASSGLFSYEQYF. DNA for the CDR3: TGTGCCAGCAGTGGACTGTTCTCCTACGAGCAGTACTTC.

This chain connects TRBV10-3 to TRBJ1-1; D possibly corresponds to TRBD1 (6 bases). The germline CDR1 and CDR2 sequences are ENHRY and SYGVKD. Trimming stripped 6 bases from V and 2 bases from J, with 13 bases between. The CDR3 runs to 14 residues. The CDR3 nucleotides are TGTGCCATCAGGGGGGACACAGTCAACACTGAAGCTTTCTTT. It specifies CAIRGDTVNTEAFF.

A single count supports this clone. The genes are TRBV4-1 and TRBJ1-4; unclear D gene. Trimming removed 3 bases at V and 0 bases at J, with 8 bases between. Germline assignment: CDR1 MGHRA and CDR2 YSYEKL. The CDR3 runs to 15 residues. The CDR3 bases are TGCGCCAGCAGCCAGAACATCGCAACTAATGAAAAACTGTTTTTT. This codes for CASSQNIATNEKLFF.

The rearrangement joins TRBV29-1 to TRBJ1-2; TRBD1 is a possible D gene (6 bases). From germline, CDR1 is SQVTM and CDR2 ANQGSEA. This CDR3 spans 11 amino acids. V lost 7 bases and J 6 bases, leaving 12 bases between the germline ends. Here the CDR3 reads CSAGGRNGYTF. CDR3 in DNA: TGCAGCGCCGGGGGGCGGAATGGCTACACCTTC.

J is TRBJ2-1 and V is TRBV9; 16 bases match TRBD2. The V gene's germline CDR1 is SGDLS and CDR2 YYNGEE. Trimming took 4 bases from V and 9 from J; bases not matched to a gene: 16. There are 19 residues in the CDR3. The CDR3 region has the DNA TGTGCCAGCAGCCCCGCTCGGGGACTAGCGGGGGGGCACGTGATTGAGCAGTTCTTC. Protein: CASSPARGLAGGHVIEQFF.

CDR3 region: CASSEGGRMNTGELFF. CDR3 sequence (DNA): TGTGCCAGCAGCGAGGGAGGACGGATGAACACCGGGGAGCTGTTTTTT. The chain links TRBV9 to TRBJ2-2; tentative D call: TRBD2 (6 bases). CDR1 SGDLS and CDR2 YYNGEE come from the germline V gene. V lost 3 bases, J lost 1 base, and 13 bases lay in between. The CDR3 sequence is 16 residues long.

This clone was detected only once. This rearrangement joins TRBV2 to TRBJ1-5; D gene uncertain. Trimming removed 1 base at V and 3 bases at J, with 7 bases between. The CDR3 consists of 14 residues. CDR1 is SNHLY and CDR2 is FYNNEI in the germline V gene. This CDR3 is CASSEGDSNQPQHF. DNA for the CDR3: TGTGCCAGCAGTGAAGGTGACTCCAATCAGCCCCAGCATTTT.

V and J are TRBV29-1 and TRBJ1-4, with D possibly TRBD1 on 5 matching bases. Germline V gene sequence: CDR1 SQVTM, CDR2 ANQGSEA. The CDR3 sequence is 15 residues long. V was clipped by 4 bases and J by 0 bases, with 12 bases between them. The DNA of the CDR3 is TGCAGCGTTGGGGGGGAACCTGCAACTAATGAAAAACTGTTTTTT. Translation gives CSVGGEPATNEKLFF.

The rearrangement joins TRBV19 to TRBJ1-5, with 7 bases that match TRBD1. CDR1 and CDR2 (germline): LNHDA, SQIVND (reference sequence). The CDR3 has 13 amino acids. V lost 5 bases and J lost 4; bases outside the gene matches: 2. The CDR3 DNA is TGTGCCAGTAGTGTACAGGGGAATCAGCCCCAGCATTTT. Its protein is CASSVQGNQPQHF.

A remark on this clone: This sample also contains other DNA sequences that code for the same CDR3. Written as DNA, the CDR3 is TGTGCCAGCAGCCTCACAGGGGTCACTGAAGCTTTCTTT. Translation: CASSLTGVTEAFF. The V and J genes are TRBV28 and TRBJ1-1; 7 bases match TRBD1. The germline V gene encodes CDR1 MDHEN and CDR2 SYDVKM. The CDR3 runs 13 residues. V lost 6 bases and J lost 4; bases outside the gene matches: 5.

The chain carries TRBV4-1 and TRBJ1-5, with TRBD1 identical over 8 bases. In germline, CDR1 is MGHRA, CDR2 YSYEKL. Trimming removed 1 base from V and 1 base from J; junction bases left unmatched: 6. The CDR3 is made up of 17 amino acids. The CDR3 DNA is TGCGCCAGCAGCCAAGCCCTTGGACAGGGCAGCAATCAGCCCCAGCATTTT. Translated, it gives CASSQALGQGSNQPQHF.

The V call is TRBV29-1, the J call TRBJ2-7; 11 positions match TRBD1. Per germline, CDR1 SQVTM and CDR2 ANQGSEA. Unmatched junction bases numbered 5, after V lost 4 bases and J lost 6 bases. The CDR3 has 13 residues. CDR3 in DNA: TGCAGCGTTGGCGGGGGACAGGGGGGCGAGCAGTACTTC. Its translation: CSVGGGQGGEQYF.

The table lists this clone with a count of one. V usage is TRBV29-1 and J usage is TRBJ2-5; TRBD1 matches 9 bases. There are 15 residues in the CDR3. The V and J ends lost 2 bases and 0 bases, in that order; junction bases with no gene match: 4. CDR1 SQVTM and CDR2 ANQGSEA come from the germline V gene. For the CDR3, the DNA is TGCAGCGTTGAAACCGGGACAGGGAACCAAGAGACCCAGTACTTC. Amino acids: CSVETGTGNQETQYF. Together with reference TRBV29-1 and TRBJ2-5, the CDR3 gives the full variable domain: SAVISQKPSRDICQRGTSLTIQCQVDSQVTMMFWYRQQPGQSLTLIATANQGSEATYESGFVIDKFPISRPNLTFSTLTVSNMSPEDSSIYLCSVETGTGNQETQYFGPGTRLLVL.

This chain joins TRBV25-1 and TRBJ2-1; 9 bases agree with TRBD1. Germline trimming cut 4 bases from V and 8 bases from J; bases unmatched to any gene: 9. CDR1 MGHDK and CDR2 SYGVNS come from the germline V gene. This CDR3 comprises 15 residues. CDR3 loop: CASSATGGRMDEQFF. The CDR3 DNA reads TGTGCCAGCAGTGCCACAGGGGGCCGAATGGATGAGCAGTTCTTC.

J is TRBJ2-3 and V is TRBV28; TRBD2 matches at 11 bases. The CDR3 has 14 amino acids. J gave up 8 bases and V 6 bases, and 7 bases lay outside the gene matches. Looked up from germline, CDR1 is MDHEN and CDR2 is SYDVKM. The CDR3, as DNA: TGTGCCAGCAGCCTTAGCGGGGGGGTCGGTACGCAGTATTTT. It encodes CASSLSGGVGTQYF.

The chain joins TRBV6-5 to TRBJ2-3, with 7 bases fitting TRBD1. Trimming took 5 bases from V and 0 from J; bases not matched to a gene: 2. The germline V gene encodes CDR1 MNHEY and CDR2 SVGAGI. The CDR3 runs 14 residues. CDR3 sequence reads: CASSRGPSTDTQYF. DNA of the CDR3: TGTGCCAGCAGTAGGGGGCCTAGCACAGATACGCAGTATTTT.

V is TRBV5-1 and J is TRBJ2-1; TRBD2 matches 10 bases. V lost 5 bases and J lost 6; bases outside the gene matches: 5. The CDR3 covers 14 residues. Germline V gene data show CDR1 as SGHRS and CDR2 as YFSETQ. As DNA, the CDR3 is TGCGCCAGCAGTGCTAGCGGGGGTTTCAATGAGCAGTTCTTC. Translating it yields CASSASGGFNEQFF.

The CDR3 sequence is CSVHRDSGWSTEAFF. The CDR3 region has the DNA TGCAGCGTCCACCGGGACAGCGGCTGGAGCACTGAAGCTTTCTTT. The chain couples TRBV29-1 to TRBJ1-1, with 7 nucleotides matching TRBD1. The CDR3 runs 15 residues. The junction had 14 bases not matched to a gene; V was cut back by 6 bases and J by 4 bases. Germline assignment: CDR1 SQVTM and CDR2 ANQGSEA.

This chain joins TRBV11-2 and TRBJ2-5; weak D call: TRBD2 (6 bases). This CDR3 comprises 15 residues. V dropped 2 bases and J dropped 0 bases, with 10 bases sitting between them. Per germline, CDR1 SGHAT and CDR2 FQNNGV. CDR3 coding DNA: TGTGCCAGCAGCTTATTGCGGGGAGACCAAGAGACCCAGTACTTC. This gives the protein CASSLLRGDQETQYF.